This TCR beta chain was obtained from a study of T-cell memory formation after mild COVID-19 (dated by TCRdb to the early 2020s). With respect to the entire study: TCR sequence clusters from the two donors were largely donor specific. The cohort was made up of two young adult volunteers, one female and one male, who were previously healthy. In a couple of donors, T-cell clones that expanded and contracted after mild COVID-19 were followed by sequencing TCRalpha and TCRbeta repertoires longitudinally. Broad study findings and their caveats: Clones that contracted from day 15 to 85 showed balanced CD4/CD8 phenotypes, whereas a second wave of clones that expanded from day 15 to 37 leaned towards CD4+. SARS-CoV-2 specificity was not confirmed for the second-wave clones peaking on day 37. The study included only a couple of mild cases, and larger cohorts that include severe cases with pre-infection samples were judged to be necessary. Contracting CD4+ clones were located mainly in the CM and EM memory subsets, whereas CD8+ clones were found to be enriched in EMRA. The detection of some responding clones in pre-infection memory suggests that pre-existing cross-reactive memory T cells joined the SARS-CoV-2 response.

V is cut back by 0 bases and J by 4 bases, with 6 bases in the junction unmatched. Including cysteine and phenylalanine, the CDR3 has 15 amino acids. Only the CDR3 DNA is retained, 45 bases long and in frame from the first base. The germline V gene gives CDR1 as SGDLS and CDR2 as YYNGEE. TCRdb names Illumina NovaSeq 6000 as the instrument used. Using 5'RACE with constant-segment primers, TCRalpha and TCRbeta cDNA libraries were constructed, with sample barcodes and unique molecular identifiers added in the process. Trizol reagent was used to extract RNA from every sample. Libraries were amplified in two PCR steps, with a second sample barcode and Illumina TruSeq adapters added in the second step. The libraries were sequenced on an Illumina NovaSeq using 2 x 150 bp paired-end reads. Turning to the authors' computational methods: Demultiplexing of reads and collapsing into UMI-guided consensus sequences were performed with migec v1.2.7. Using mixcr v2.1.11, UMI consensuses were aligned to TRA and TRB V and J templates and then assembled into clonotypes. A clonotype was counted as expanded or contracted only when both edgeR and NoisET called the clonotype significant, with the noise models trained on biological replicates. For edgeR calls, the thresholds were a false discovery rate-adjusted p below 0.01 and a log2 fold-change of 1. As an exploratory analysis of dynamics, max-normalized trajectories of the 1000 most abundant clonotypes were examined by PCA with hierarchical clustering. Separately sequenced CD4+ and CD8+ repertoires were used to assign a CD4 or CD8 phenotype to each responding clone. The public reads were reprocessed in TCRdb via fastp at Q25 and MiXCR, keeping in-frame beta chains. CDR3 protein sequences are deduplicated, and each keeps its most common genes and DNA. These V and J calls originate from TCRdb's pipeline instead of the authors' own analysis. The sample table holds about 290,000 distinct CDR3 sequences, of which over 15% were seen once. The ten biggest clones cover 20% to 25% of the sample.

This clonotype came up a few times. This receptor's antigen is unknown. No base qualities exist here, and no much larger clone lies one base off it. Ficoll-Paque density gradient centrifugation was the method used to isolate PBMCs. This sequence originates from a man in his late teens or twenties who had mild COVID-19 (a few samples of this study predate the infection). The sample titles of this study are shuffled in the database, so cell type and time point are left out; the donor was told from shared clones. The material sequenced was PBMCs or a T cell subset sorted from them (not recorded which). The sequence joins TRBV9 to TRBJ2-5, and 7 junction bases match TRBD1. In nucleotides, the sequence is TGTGCCAGCAGCGTAGAAGGGGGCCCTTCAGAGACCCAGTACTTC. Its protein is CASSVEGGPSETQYF.